The 13 T cell receptor beta chains below were found in one sample sequenced in a study of blood T cell repertoires in COVID-19 (dated by TCRdb to 2018 to 2020). Receptors were amplified or captured by the immunoSEQ multiplex PCR assay. TCRdb carries this immuneACCESS record with in-frame sequences only. Its versions omit some clonotypes, under half of them owing to an unresolved V gene in the studies checked, with the rest unexplained. This sample lists some 170,000 clones; about 86% were detected once. Around 13% of the sample rests with the top ten. Specimen: peripheral blood. All receptors come from an older woman with COVID-19, enrolled during active disease.

The V call is TRBV5-6, the J call TRBJ2-7; no definite D call. The CDR3 is 13 amino acids. Germline assignment: CDR1 SGHDT and CDR2 YYEEEE. Trimming pared 4 bases from V and 1 base from J, leaving 9 bases between. The CDR3 region has the DNA TGTGCCAGCAGCGTTGACATTTCCTACGAGCAGTACTTC. Amino acid sequence: CASSVDISYEQYF.

This chain links TRBV7-9 with TRBJ2-7; D is unresolved. The CDR3 has 15 residues. With 3 bases removed from V and 0 bases from J, the gap between germline ends came to 12 bases. Germline V gene sequence: CDR1 SEHNR, CDR2 FQNEAQ (reference sequence). The CDR3 loop is CASSLDPGYSYEQYF. Written as DNA, the CDR3 is TGTGCCAGCAGCTTGGATCCAGGATACTCCTACGAGCAGTACTTC.

The V call is TRBV7-8, the J call TRBJ1-5, with D possibly matching TRBD1 (6 bases). This CDR3 is built from 14 residues. In germline, CDR1 is SGHVS, CDR2 FQNEAQ. The ends were cut back, 1 base at V and 7 bases at J, with 11 bases in the middle. The CDR3 sequence is CASSLEAGAQPQHF. The CDR3 nucleotides read TGTGCCAGCAGCTTAGAGGCAGGGGCCCAGCCCCAGCATTTT.

The chain has TRBV19 and TRBJ2-1; 11 positions match TRBD2. Per germline, CDR1 LNHDA and CDR2 SQIVND (reference sequence). This CDR3 region has 16 residues. Trimming took 4 bases from V and 8 from J; bases not matched to a gene: 10. Written as DNA, the CDR3 is TGTGCCAGTAGTAGTTCATCTAGCGGGAGGAAAGATGAGCAGTTCTTC. The encoded protein is CASSSSSSGRKDEQFF. The full variable domain, with the rest looked up from reference TRBV19 and TRBJ2-1, is DGGITQSPKYLFRKEGQNVTLSCEQNLNHDAMYWYRQDPGQGLRLIYYSQIVNDFQKGDIAEGYSVSREKKESFPLTVTSAQKNPTAFYLCASSSSSSGRKDEQFFGPGTRLTVL.

The genes are TRBV6-6 and TRBJ1-1, with 10 bases matching TRBD1. The V and J ends lost 5 bases and 2 bases, in that order; junction bases with no gene match: 11. Per the germline V gene, CDR1 is MNHNY and CDR2 is SVGAGI (reference sequence). The CDR3 has 17 amino acids. CDR3 in amino acids: CASSPRDRGRDNTEAFF. CDR3 nucleotide sequence: TGTGCCAGCAGTCCTCGGGACAGGGGAAGGGACAACACTGAAGCTTTCTTT.

The V and J genes are TRBV18 and TRBJ2-3; 7 bases align to TRBD1. J gave up 2 bases and V 4 bases, and 6 bases lay outside the gene matches. Germline-derived CDR1 and CDR2 are KGHSH and LQKENI. This CDR3 comprises 15 residues. The CDR3 bases are TGTGCCAGCTCACTGGGACAGTTAAACACAGATACGCAGTATTTT. It translates to CASSLGQLNTDTQYF.

This chain connects TRBV7-9 to TRBJ1-2; 10 bases match TRBD1. With V trimmed by 5 bases and J by 4 bases, 7 bases remained unmatched. This CDR3 is built from 15 residues. Germline loops: CDR1 SEHNR, CDR2 FQNEAQ (reference sequence). The CDR3 coding sequence is TGTGCCAGCAGCCCGGACAGGGGGATTTCCTATGGCTACACCTTC. It codes for CASSPDRGISYGYTF.

The chain joins TRBV3-1 (or the pseudogene TRBV3-2) to TRBJ2-3; D is uncertain. The germline V and J ends were trimmed by 1 base and 2 bases, with 7 bases remaining between them. CDR1 LGHDT and CDR2 YNNKEL come from the germline V gene (reference sequence). This CDR3 spans 14 amino acids. As DNA, the CDR3 is TGTGCCAGCAGCCAAGGTCTAAACACAGATACGCAGTATTTT. Its protein product is CASSQGLNTDTQYF.

V and J are TRBV30 and TRBJ1-3; D uncertain. The CDR3 is 13 amino acids. From germline, CDR1 is GTSNPN and CDR2 SVGIG (reference sequence). V lost 0 bases and J 3 bases, leaving 6 bases between the germline ends. CDR3 nucleotide sequence: TGTGCCTGGAGTGTGGAGGATGGAAACACCATATATTTT. Translation gives CAWSVEDGNTIYF.

The V call is TRBV7-9, the J call TRBJ2-3; D is unclear. This CDR3 contains 14 residues. The V end was cut by 1 base, the J end by 0 bases, with 5 bases between. Germline V gene sequence: CDR1 SEHNR, CDR2 FQNEAQ (reference sequence). CDR3 DNA: TGTGCCAGCAGCTTAGACCAGAGCACAGATACGCAGTATTTT. This sequence encodes CASSLDQSTDTQYF.

The chain carries TRBV5-1 and TRBJ1-4; D unclear. CDR3 length: 15 residues. Trimming removed 4 bases at V and 7 bases at J, with 17 bases between. CDR1 and CDR2 from the germline V gene are SGHRS and YFSETQ. CDR3: CASSPAGERSEKLFF. The CDR3 DNA reads TGCGCCAGCAGCCCCGCCGGGGAACGAAGTGAAAAACTGTTTTTT.

This chain links TRBV6-5 with TRBJ2-2, with 9 positions matching TRBD1. Germline V gene data show CDR1 as MNHEY and CDR2 as SVGAGI. The CDR3 sequence is 13 residues long. The CDR3 DNA reads TGTCGAGCCGGGACAGGGCGAACCGGGGAGCTGTTTTTT. Translation: CRAGTGRTGELFF.

CDR3 sequence: CASSTGAGYKNIQYF. Written as DNA, the CDR3 is TGTGCCAGCAGTACAGGGGCAGGGTACAAAAACATTCAGTACTTC. The chain recombines TRBV28 with TRBJ2-4, with 7 bases aligning to TRBD1. Germline V gene data show CDR1 as MDHEN and CDR2 as SYDVKM. This CDR3 has 15 residues. V was pared by 5 bases and J by 3 bases, with 7 bases of the junction left unmatched.